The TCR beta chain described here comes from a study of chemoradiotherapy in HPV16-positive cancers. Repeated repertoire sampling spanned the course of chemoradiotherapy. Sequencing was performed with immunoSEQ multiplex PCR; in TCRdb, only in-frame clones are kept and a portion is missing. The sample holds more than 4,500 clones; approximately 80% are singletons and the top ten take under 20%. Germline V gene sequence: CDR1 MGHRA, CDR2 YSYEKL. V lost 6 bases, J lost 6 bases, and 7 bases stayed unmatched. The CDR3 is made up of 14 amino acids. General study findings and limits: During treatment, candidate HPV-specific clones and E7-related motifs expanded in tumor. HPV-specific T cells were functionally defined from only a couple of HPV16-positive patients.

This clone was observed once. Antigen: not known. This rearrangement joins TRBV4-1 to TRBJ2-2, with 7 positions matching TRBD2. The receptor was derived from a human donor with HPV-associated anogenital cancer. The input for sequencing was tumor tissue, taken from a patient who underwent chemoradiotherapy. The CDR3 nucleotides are TGCGCCAGCAGGGTGGGCGGGAGCGCCGGGGAGCTGTTTTTT. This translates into CASRVGGSAGELFF.